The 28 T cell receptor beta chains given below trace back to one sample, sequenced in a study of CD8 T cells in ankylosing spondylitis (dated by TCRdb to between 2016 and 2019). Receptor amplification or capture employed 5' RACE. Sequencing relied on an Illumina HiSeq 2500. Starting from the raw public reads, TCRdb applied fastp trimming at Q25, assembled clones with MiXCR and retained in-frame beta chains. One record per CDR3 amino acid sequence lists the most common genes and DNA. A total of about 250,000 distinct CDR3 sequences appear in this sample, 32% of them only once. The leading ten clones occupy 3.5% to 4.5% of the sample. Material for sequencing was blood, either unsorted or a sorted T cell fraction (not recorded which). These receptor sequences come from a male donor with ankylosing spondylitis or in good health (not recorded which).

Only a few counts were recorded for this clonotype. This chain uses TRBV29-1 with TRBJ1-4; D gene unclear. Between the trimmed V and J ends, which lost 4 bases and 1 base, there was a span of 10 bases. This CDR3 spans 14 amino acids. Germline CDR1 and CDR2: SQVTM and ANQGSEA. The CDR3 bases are TGCAGCGTTGCCGGGGTTTTAACTAATGAAAAACTGTTTTTT. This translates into CSVAGVLTNEKLFF.

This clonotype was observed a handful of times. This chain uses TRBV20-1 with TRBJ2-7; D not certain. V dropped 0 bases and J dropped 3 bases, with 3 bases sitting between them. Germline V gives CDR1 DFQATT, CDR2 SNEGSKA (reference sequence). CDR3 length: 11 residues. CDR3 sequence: CSARDSYEQYF. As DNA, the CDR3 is TGCAGTGCTAGAGATAGCTACGAGCAGTACTTC.

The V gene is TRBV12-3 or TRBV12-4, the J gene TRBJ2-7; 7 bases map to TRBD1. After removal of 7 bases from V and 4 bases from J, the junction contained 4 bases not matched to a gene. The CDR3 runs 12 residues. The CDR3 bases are TGTGCCAGCACGGACAGGCAGTACGAGCAGTACTTC. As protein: CASTDRQYEQYF.

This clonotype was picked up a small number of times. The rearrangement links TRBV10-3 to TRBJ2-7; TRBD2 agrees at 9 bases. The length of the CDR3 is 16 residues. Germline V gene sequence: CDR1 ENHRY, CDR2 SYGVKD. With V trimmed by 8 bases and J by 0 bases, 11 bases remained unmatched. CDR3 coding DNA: TGTGCCATCTCGGCAGGACTAGCGTTGAGCTCCTACGAGCAGTACTTC. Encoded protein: CAISAGLALSSYEQYF.

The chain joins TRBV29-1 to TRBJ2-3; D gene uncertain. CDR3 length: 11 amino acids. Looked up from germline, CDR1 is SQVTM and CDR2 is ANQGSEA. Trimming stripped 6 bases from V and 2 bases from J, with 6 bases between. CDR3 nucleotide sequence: TGCAGCGTCAAACCCACAGATACGCAGTATTTT. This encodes CSVKPTDTQYF.

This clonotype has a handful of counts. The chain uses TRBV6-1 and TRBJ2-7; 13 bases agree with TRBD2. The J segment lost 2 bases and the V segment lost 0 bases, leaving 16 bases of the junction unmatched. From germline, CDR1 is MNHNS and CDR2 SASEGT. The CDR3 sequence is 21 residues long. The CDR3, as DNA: TGTGCCAGCAGTGAAGCGCTTCAAGTAGGGACTAGCGGGATTATTACCTACGAGCAGTACTTC. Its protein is CASSEALQVGTSGIITYEQYF.

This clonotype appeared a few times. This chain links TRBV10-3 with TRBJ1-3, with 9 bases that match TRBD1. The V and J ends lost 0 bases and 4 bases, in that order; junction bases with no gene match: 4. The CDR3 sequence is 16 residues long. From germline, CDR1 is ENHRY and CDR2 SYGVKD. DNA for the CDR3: TGTGCCATCAGTGAGTCAGGACAGGGGTCCGGAAACACCATATATTTT. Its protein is CAISESGQGSGNTIYF.

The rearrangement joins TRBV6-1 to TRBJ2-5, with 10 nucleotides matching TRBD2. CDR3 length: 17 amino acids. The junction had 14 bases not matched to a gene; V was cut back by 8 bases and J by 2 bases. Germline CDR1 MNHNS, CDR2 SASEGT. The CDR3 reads CASSLAGAYKGQETQYF. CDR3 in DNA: TGTGCCAGCTCCCTAGCGGGGGCTTATAAAGGGCAAGAGACCCAGTACTTC.

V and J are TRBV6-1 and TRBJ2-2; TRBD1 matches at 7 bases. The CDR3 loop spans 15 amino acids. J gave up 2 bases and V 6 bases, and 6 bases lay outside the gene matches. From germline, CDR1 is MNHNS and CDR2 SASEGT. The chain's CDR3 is CASRRGQTNTGELFF. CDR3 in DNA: TGTGCCAGCAGACGGGGACAGACTAACACCGGGGAGCTGTTTTTT.

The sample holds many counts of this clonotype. The CDR3 protein is CAITTSGGPNEQFF. The DNA of the CDR3 is TGTGCCATCACCACTAGCGGGGGCCCGAATGAGCAGTTCTTC. The gene calls are TRBV10-3 and TRBJ2-1; 11 bases fit TRBD2. Germline V lookup: CDR1 ENHRY, CDR2 SYGVKD. This CDR3 is built from 14 residues. The junction had 6 bases not matched to a gene; V was cut back by 7 bases and J by 7 bases.

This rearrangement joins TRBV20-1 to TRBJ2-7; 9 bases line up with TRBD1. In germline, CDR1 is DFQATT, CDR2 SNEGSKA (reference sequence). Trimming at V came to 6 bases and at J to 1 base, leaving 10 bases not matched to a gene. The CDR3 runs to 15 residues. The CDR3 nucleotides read TGCAGTGCCAGGGACCCGGGACAGGGATCCTACGAGCAGTACTTC. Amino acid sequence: CSARDPGQGSYEQYF.

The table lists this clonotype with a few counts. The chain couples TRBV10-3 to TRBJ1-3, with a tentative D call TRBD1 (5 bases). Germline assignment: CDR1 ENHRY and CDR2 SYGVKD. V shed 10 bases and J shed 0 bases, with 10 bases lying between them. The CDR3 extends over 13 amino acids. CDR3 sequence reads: CATGHSSGNTIYF. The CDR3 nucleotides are TGTGCCACCGGACACTCCTCTGGAAACACCATATATTTT.

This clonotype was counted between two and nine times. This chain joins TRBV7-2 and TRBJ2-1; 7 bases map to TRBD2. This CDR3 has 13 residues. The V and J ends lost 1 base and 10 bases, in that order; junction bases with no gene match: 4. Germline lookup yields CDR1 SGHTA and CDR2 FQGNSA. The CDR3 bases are TGTGCCAGCAGCTTAGGGCCCGGGGGGGAGCAGTTCTTC. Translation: CASSLGPGGEQFF.

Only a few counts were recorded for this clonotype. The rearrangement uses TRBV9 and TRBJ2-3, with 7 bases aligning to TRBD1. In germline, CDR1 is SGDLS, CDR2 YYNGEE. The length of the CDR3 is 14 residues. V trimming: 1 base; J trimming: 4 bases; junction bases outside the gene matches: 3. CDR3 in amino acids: CASSVRQGADTQYF. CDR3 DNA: TGTGCCAGCAGCGTACGACAGGGCGCAGATACGCAGTATTTT.

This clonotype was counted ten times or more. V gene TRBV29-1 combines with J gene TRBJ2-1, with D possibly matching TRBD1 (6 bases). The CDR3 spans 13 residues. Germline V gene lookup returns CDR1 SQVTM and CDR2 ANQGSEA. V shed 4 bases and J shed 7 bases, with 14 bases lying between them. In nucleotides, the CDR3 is TGCAGCGTTGTGAAGACAGGCGAGAATGAGCAGTTCTTC. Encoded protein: CSVVKTGENEQFF.

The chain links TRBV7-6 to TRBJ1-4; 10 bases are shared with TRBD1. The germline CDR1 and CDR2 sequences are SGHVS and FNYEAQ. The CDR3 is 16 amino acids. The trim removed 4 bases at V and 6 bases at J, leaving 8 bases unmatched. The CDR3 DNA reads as TGTGCCAGCAGCTGGGACCGGGGGACAGGGGATGAAAAACTGTTTTTT. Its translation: CASSWDRGTGDEKLFF.

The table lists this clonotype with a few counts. As DNA, the CDR3 is TGTGCCAGCAGCCGACCGGGACATGAAAAACTGTTTTTT. This gives the protein CASSRPGHEKLFF. This chain joins TRBV3-1 and TRBJ1-4, with TRBD1 as a possible D gene (5 bases). The CDR3 is 13 amino acids. Per the germline V gene, CDR1 is LGHDT and CDR2 is YNNKEL (reference sequence). V was pared by 4 bases and J by 6 bases, with 9 bases between.

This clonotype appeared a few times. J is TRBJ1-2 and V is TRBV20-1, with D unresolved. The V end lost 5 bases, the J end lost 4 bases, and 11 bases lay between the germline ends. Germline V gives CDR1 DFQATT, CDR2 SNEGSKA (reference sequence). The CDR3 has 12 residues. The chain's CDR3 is CSAGREGYGYTF. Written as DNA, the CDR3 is TGCAGTGCTGGACGAGAAGGCTATGGCTACACCTTC.

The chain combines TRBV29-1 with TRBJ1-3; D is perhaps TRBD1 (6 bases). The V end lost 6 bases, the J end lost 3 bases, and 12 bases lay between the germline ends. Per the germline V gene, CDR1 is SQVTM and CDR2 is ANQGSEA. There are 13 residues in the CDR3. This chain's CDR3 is CSVATGGGNTIYF. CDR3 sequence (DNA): TGCAGCGTGGCGACAGGAGGTGGAAACACCATATATTTT.

The CDR3 is CSARIGVPGTNQPQHF. The CDR3 nucleotides are TGCAGTGCTAGGATCGGGGTTCCAGGTACCAATCAGCCCCAGCATTTT. The V call is TRBV20-1, the J call TRBJ1-5, with D unresolved. The ends were cut back, 3 bases at V and 3 bases at J, with 18 bases in the middle. Per germline, CDR1 DFQATT and CDR2 SNEGSKA (reference sequence). The CDR3 is made up of 16 amino acids.

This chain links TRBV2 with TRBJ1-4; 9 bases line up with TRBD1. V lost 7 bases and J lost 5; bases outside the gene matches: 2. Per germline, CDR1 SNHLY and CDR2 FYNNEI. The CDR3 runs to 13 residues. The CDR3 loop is CASNRGQNEKLFF. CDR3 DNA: TGTGCCAGCAACAGGGGGCAAAATGAAAAACTGTTTTTT.

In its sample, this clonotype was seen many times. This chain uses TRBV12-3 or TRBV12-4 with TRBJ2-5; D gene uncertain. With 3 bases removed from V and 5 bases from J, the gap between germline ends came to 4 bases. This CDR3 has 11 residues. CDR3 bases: TGTGCCAGCAGTTTTTCGGAGACCCAGTACTTC. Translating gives CASSFSETQYF.

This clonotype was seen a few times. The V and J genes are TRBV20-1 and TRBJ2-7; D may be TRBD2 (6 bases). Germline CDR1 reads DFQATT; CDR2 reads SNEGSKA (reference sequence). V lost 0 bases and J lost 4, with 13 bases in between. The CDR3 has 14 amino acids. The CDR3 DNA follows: TGCAGTGCTAGAGATATTGGGGGGTTTTACGAGCAGTACTTC. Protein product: CSARDIGGFYEQYF.

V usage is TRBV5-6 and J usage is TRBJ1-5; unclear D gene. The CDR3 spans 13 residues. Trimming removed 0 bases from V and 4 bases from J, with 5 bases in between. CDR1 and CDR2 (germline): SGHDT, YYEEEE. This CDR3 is CASSLARNQPQHF. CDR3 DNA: TGTGCCAGCAGCTTGGCTAGAAATCAGCCCCAGCATTTT.

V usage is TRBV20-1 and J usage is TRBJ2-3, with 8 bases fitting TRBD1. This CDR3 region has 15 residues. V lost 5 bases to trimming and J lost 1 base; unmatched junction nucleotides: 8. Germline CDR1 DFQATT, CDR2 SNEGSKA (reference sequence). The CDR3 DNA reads TGCAGTGCTCGCCATCCGGGACAGGGCACAGATACGCAGTATTTT. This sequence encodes CSARHPGQGTDTQYF.

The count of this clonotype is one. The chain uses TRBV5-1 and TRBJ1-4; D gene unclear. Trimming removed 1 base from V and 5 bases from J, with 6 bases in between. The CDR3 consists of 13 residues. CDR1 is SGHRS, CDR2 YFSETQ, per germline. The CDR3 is CASSLMSNEKLFF. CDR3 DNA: TGCGCCAGCAGCTTGATGTCCAATGAAAAACTGTTTTTT.

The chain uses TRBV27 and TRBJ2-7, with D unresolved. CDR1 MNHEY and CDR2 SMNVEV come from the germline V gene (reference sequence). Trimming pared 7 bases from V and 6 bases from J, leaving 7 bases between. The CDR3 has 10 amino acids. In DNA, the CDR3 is TGTGCCAGCACGTGGCCCGAGCAGTACTTC. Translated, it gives CASTWPEQYF.

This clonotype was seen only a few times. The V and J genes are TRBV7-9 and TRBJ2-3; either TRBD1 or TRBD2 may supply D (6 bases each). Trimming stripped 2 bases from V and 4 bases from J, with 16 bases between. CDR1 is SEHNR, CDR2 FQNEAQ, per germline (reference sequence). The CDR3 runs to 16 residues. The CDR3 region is CASSLPGGREADTQYF. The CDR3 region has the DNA TGTGCCAGCAGCTTACCCGGGGGCCGAGAGGCAGATACGCAGTATTTT.